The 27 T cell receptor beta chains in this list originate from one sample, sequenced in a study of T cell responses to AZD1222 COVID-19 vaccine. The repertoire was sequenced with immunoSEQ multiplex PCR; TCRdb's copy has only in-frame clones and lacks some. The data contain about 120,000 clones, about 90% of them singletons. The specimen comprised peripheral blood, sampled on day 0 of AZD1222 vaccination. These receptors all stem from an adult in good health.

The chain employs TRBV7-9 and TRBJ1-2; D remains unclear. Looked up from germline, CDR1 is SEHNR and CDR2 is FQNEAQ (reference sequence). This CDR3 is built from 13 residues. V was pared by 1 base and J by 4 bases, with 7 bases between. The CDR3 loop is CASSLVQGYGYTF. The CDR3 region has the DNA TGTGCCAGCAGCTTAGTACAAGGCTATGGCTACACCTTC. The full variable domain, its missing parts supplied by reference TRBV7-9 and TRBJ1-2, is DTGVSQNPRHKITKRGQNVTFRCDPISEHNRLYWYRQTLGQGPEFLTYFQNEAQLEKSRLLSDRFSAERPKGSFSTLEIQRTEQGDSAMYLCASSLVQGYGYTFGSGTRLTVV.

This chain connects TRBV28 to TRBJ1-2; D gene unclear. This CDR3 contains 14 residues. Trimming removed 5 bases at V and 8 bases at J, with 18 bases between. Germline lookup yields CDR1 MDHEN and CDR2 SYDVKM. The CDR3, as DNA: TGTGCCAGCAGTCCCGCCTCAGCCAAGAGGGGCTACACCTTC. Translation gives CASSPASAKRGYTF.

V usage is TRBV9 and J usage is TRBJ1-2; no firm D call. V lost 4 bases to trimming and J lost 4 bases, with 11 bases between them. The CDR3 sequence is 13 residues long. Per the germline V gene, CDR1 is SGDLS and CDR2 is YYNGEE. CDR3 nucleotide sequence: TGTGCCAGCAGCCCTCAGGCAGGCTATGGCTACACCTTC. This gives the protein CASSPQAGYGYTF.

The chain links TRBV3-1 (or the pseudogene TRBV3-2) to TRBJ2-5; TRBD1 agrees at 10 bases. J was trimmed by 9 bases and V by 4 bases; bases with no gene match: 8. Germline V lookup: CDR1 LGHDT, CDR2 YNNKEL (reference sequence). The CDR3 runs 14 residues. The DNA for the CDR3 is TGTGCCAGCAGCCGCGGGACAGGGGAGGTGGCCCAGTACTTC. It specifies CASSRGTGEVAQYF.

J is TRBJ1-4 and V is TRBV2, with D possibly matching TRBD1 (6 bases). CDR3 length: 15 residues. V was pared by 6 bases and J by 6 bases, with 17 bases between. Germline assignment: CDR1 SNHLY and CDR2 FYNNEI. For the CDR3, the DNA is TGTGCCAGCAGGCGATTAGGGACATTGGATGAAAAACTGTTTTTT. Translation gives CASRRLGTLDEKLFF.

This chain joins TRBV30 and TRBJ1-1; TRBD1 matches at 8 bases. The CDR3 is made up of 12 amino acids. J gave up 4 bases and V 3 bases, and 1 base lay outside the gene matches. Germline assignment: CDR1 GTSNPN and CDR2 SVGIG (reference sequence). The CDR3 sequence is CAWRDRVTEAFF. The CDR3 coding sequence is TGTGCCTGGAGGGACAGGGTCACTGAAGCTTTCTTT.

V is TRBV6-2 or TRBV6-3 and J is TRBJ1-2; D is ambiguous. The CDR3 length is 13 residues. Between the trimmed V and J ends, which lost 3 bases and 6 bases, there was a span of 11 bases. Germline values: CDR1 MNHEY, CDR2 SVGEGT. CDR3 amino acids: CASSYYPRDGYTF. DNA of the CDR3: TGTGCCAGCAGTTATTATCCGCGGGATGGCTACACCTTC.

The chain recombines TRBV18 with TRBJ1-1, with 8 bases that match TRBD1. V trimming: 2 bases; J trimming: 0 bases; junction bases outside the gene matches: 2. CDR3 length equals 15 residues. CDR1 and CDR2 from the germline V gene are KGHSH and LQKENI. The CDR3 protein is CASSPSQGVNTEAFF. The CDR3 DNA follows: TGTGCCAGCTCACCATCACAGGGGGTGAACACTGAAGCTTTCTTT.

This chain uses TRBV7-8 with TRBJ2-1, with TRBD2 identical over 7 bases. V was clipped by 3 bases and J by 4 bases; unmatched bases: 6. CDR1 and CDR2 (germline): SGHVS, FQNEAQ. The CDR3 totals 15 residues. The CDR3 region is CASSLDGTKYNEQFF. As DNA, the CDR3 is TGTGCCAGCAGCTTGGATGGGACTAAATACAATGAGCAGTTCTTC.

DNA of the CDR3: TGCAGTGCTAGTTCAGGTCCAGATACGCAGTATTTT. Amino acids: CSASSGPDTQYF. V and J are TRBV20-1 and TRBJ2-3; D not certain. The V end lost 3 bases, the J end lost 4 bases, and 8 bases lay between the germline ends. Germline CDR1 DFQATT, CDR2 SNEGSKA (reference sequence). The CDR3 runs 12 residues.

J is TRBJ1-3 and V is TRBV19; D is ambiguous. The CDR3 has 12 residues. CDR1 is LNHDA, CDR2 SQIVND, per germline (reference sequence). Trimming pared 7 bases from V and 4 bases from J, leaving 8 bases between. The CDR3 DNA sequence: TGTGCCAGTACCCCGGGGGGAAACACCATATATTTT. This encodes CASTPGGNTIYF.

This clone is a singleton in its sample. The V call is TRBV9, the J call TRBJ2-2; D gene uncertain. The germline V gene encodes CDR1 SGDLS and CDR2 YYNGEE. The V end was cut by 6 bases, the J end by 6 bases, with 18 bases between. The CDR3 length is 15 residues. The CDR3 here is CASTFLPDSAGELFF. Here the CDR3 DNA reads TGTGCCAGCACCTTCCTCCCAGATTCGGCCGGGGAGCTGTTTTTT.

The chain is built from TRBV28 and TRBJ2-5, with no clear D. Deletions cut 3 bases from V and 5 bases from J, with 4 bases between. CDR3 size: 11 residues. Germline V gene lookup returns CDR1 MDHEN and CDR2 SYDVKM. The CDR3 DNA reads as TGTGCCAGCAGTTTTGGGGAGACCCAGTACTTC. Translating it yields CASSFGETQYF.

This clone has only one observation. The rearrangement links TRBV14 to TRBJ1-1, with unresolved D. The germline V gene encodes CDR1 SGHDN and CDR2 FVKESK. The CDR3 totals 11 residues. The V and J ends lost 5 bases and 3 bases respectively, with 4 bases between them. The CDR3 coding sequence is TGTGCCAGCAGCTTCCACACTGAAGCTTTCTTT. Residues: CASSFHTEAFF.

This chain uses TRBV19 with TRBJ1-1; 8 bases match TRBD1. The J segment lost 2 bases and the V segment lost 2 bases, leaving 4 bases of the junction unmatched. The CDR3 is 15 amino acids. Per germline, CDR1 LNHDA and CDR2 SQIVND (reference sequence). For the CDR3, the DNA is TGTGCCAGTAGTATATTCGGACAGGGAAACACTGAAGCTTTCTTT. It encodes CASSIFGQGNTEAFF.

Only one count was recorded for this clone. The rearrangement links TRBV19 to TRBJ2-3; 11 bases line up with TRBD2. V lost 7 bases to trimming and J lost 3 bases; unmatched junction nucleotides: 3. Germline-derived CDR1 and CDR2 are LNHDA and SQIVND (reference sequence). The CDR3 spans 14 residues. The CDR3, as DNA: TGTGCCAGTAATTTAGCGGGAGGGACAGATACGCAGTATTTT. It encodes CASNLAGGTDTQYF.

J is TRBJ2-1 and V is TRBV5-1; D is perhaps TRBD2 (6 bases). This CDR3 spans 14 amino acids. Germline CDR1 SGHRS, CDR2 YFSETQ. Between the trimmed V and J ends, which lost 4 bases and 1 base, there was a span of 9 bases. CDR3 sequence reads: CASSPGASYNEQFF. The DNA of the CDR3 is TGCGCCAGCAGCCCGGGAGCGTCCTACAATGAGCAGTTCTTC.

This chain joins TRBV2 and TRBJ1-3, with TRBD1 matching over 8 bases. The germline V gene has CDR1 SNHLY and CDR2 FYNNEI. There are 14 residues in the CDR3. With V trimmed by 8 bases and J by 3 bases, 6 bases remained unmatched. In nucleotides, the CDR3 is TGTGCCAGCGCCAGGGACAGGAGTGGAAACACCATATATTTT. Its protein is CASARDRSGNTIYF.

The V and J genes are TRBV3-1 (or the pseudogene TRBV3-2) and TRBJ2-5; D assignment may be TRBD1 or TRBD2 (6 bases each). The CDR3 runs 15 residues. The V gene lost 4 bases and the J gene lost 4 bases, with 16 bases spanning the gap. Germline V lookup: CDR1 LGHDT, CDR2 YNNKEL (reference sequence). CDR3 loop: CASSLPEGGGETQYF. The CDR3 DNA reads TGTGCCAGCAGCCTCCCCGAGGGGGGCGGAGAGACCCAGTACTTC.

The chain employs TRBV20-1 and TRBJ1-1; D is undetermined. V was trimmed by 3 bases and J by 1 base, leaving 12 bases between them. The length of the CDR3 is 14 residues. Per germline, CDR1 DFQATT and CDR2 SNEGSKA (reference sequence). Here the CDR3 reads CSASEAGWNTEAFF. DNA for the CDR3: TGCAGTGCTAGTGAGGCAGGTTGGAACACTGAAGCTTTCTTT.

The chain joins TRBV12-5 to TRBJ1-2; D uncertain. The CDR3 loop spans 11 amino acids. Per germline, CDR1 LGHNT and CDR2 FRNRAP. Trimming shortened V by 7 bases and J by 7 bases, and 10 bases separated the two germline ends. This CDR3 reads CASDTPGGYTF. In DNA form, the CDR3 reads TGTGCTAGTGACACCCCCGGTGGCTACACCTTC. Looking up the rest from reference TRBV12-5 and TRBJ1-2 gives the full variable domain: DARVTQTPRHKVTEMGQEVTMRCQPILGHNTVFWYRQTMMQGLELLAYFRNRAPLDDSGMPKDRFSAEMPDATLATLKIQPSEPRDSAVYFCASDTPGGYTFGSGTRLTVV.

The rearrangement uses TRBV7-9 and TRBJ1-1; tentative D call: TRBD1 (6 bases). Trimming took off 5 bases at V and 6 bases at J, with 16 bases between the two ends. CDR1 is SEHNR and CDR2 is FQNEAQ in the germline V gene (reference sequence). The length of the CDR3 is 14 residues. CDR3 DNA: TGTGCCAGCAGCCCTCCCACAGGGTCCCCTGAAGCTTTCTTT. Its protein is CASSPPTGSPEAFF.

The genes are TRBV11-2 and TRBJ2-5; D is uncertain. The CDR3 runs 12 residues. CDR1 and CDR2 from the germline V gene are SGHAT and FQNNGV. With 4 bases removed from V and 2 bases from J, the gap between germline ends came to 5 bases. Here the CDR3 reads CASSSIQETQYF. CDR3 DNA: TGTGCCAGCAGCTCAATTCAAGAGACCCAGTACTTC.

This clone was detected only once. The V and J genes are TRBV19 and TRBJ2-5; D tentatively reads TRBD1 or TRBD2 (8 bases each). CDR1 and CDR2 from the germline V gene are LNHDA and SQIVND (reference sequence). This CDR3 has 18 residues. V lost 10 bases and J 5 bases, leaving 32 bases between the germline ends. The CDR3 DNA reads TGTGCCACCGCGGACAGGGTAAATGCCGGGAGGGCCGGGGAGACCCAGTACTTC. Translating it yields CATADRVNAGRAGETQYF.

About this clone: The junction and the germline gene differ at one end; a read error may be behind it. The CDR3: CASGLGQQAVTEAFF. CDR3 DNA: TGTGCTAGTGGGTTGGGACAGCAAGCGGTCACTGAAGCTTTCTTT. This chain links TRBV12-5 with TRBJ1-1, with 7 nucleotides matching TRBD1. The CDR3 consists of 15 residues. Germline CDR1 and CDR2: LGHNT and FRNRAP.

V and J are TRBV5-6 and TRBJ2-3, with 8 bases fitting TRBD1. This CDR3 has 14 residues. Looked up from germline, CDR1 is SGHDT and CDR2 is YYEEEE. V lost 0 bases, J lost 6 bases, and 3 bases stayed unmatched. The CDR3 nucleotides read TGTGCCAGCAGCTTGGGGCAGGGGGCGGATACGCAGTATTTT. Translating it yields CASSLGQGADTQYF. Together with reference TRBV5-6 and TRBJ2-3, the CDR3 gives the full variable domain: DAGVTQSPTHLIKTRGQQVTLRCSPKSGHDTVSWYQQALGQGPQFIFQYYEEEERQRGNFPDRFSGHQFPNYSSELNVNALLLGDSALYLCASSLGQGADTQYFGPGTRLTVL.

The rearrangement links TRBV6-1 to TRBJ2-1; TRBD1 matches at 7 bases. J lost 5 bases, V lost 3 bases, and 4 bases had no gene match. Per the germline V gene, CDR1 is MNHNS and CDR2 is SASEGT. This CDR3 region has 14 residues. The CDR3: CASSDTGVHNEQFF. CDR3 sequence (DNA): TGTGCCAGCAGTGATACAGGGGTCCACAATGAGCAGTTCTTC.